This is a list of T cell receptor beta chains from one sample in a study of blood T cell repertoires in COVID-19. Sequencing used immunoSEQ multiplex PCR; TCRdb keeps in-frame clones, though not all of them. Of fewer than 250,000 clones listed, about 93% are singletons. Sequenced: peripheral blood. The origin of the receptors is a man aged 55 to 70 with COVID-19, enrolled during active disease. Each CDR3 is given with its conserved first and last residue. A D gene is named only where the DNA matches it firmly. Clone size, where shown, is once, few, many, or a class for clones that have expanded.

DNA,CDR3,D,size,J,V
TGTGCCAGCAAGGGGCAGCGGGTCGGGGAGCTGTTTTTT,CASKGQRVGELFF,-,-,TRBJ2-2,TRBV25-1
TGCGCCAGCAGCCAGCCTGGACAGGAGCTTGAAGCTTTCTTT,CASSQPGQELEAFF,TRBD1,-,TRBJ1-1,TRBV4-1
TGTGCCAGCAGCTTAGGGGAACAGGGGTGGTACGAGCAGTACTTC,CASSLGEQGWYEQYF,TRBD1,-,TRBJ2-7,TRBV7-2
TGTGCCAGCAGTTTATCGGCGGGCAATATCAATCAGCCCCAGCATTTT,CASSLSAGNINQPQHF,-,-,TRBJ1-5,TRBV27
TGCGCCAGCAGTCCCATGGGCGGGGATGGAGAAAAACTGTTTTTT,CASSPMGGDGEKLFF,-,once,TRBJ1-4,TRBV5-1
TGCGCCAGCAGCCCCTGGTTGACTAGCGGCTACGAGCAGTACTTC,CASSPWLTSGYEQYF,TRBD2,-,TRBJ2-7,TRBV4-3
TGTGCCAGCACCCACCGGGGGGGTGGAAAACTGTTTTTT,CASTHRGGGKLFF,-,-,TRBJ1-4,TRBV12-3/TRBV12-4
TGTGCCAGCAGCTCCCGGGACAGGGGGTTTTACGAGCAGTACTTC,CASSSRDRGFYEQYF,TRBD1,-,TRBJ2-7,TRBV11-2
TGTGCCAGCAGCTTGGAACAGGGGGTAAATTCACCCCTCCACTTT,CASSLEQGVNSPLHF,TRBD1,-,TRBJ1-6,TRBV5-4
TGTGCCACAGACAGCATCATCTATGGCTACACCTTC,CATDSIIYGYTF,-,-,TRBJ1-2,TRBV7-9
TGTGCCAGCAGCCGATACACGGCTAGCGGGGATTCCTACGAGCAGTACTTC,CASSRYTASGDSYEQYF,TRBD2,-,TRBJ2-7,TRBV7-6
TGTGCCAGCAGGGTGACAGGGGGAAATCAGCCCCAGCATTTT,CASRVTGGNQPQHF,TRBD1,-,TRBJ1-5,TRBV6-5
TGTGCCTACCGTAAGACCGGGACAGCCAATCAGCCCCAGCATTTT,CAYRKTGTANQPQHF,TRBD1,-,TRBJ1-5,TRBV30
TGTGCCAGCAGCTTACAGGCCCTTACTTCGAACCCGTCAACTAATGAAAAACTGTTTTTT,CASSLQALTSNPSTNEKLFF,-,few,TRBJ1-4,TRBV7-8
TGTGCCACCAGCAGAGGGGGCAGTAATAGTGGCAATCAGCCCCAGCATTTT,CATSRGGSNSGNQPQHF,-,-,TRBJ1-5,TRBV15
TGTGCCAGCAGCTTACAGCCGGGGGGTTTGAATGAGCAGTTCTTC,CASSLQPGGLNEQFF,TRBD2,-,TRBJ2-1,TRBV7-2
TGCGCCAGCAAGAACGGACAGATAAACACTGAAGCTTTCTTT,CASKNGQINTEAFF,-,-,TRBJ1-1,TRBV10-2
TGTGCCAGCAGCCGTTACAGGGTTAATTCACCCCTCCACTTT,CASSRYRVNSPLHF,-,-,TRBJ1-6,TRBV5-4
TGTGCCAGCAGCAAAGGACAGGGGGGGACCTTAGGAACTGAAGCTTTCTTT,CASSKGQGGTLGTEAFF,TRBD1,-,TRBJ1-1,TRBV3-1/TRBV3-2
TGTGCCAGCAGCGCAACTTACTATGGCTACACCTTC,CASSATYYGYTF,-,-,TRBJ1-2,TRBV3-1/TRBV3-2